The subject of this entry is one TCR beta chain. Its specificity is unknown. The data stem from a study of cytomegalovirus exposure and HLA in healthy donors. Broader study findings: Reportedly, HLA-A and HLA-B alleles of most subjects were accurately predicted from TCR beta. In a later analysis, TCR association rates varied by HLA locus: DRB1 most, HLA-C fewest.

The PCR was carried out with 60 Vbeta primers and 13 Jbeta primers. Sequenced by immunoSEQ multiplex PCR; TCRdb stores in-frame clones only, minus some. The clone table shows tens of thousands of clones, with the ten largest holding more than 5.5%. Sequenced: PBMCs. The receptor was isolated from a girl between 10 and 17 years old in good health and CMV-seropositive.

The CDR3 nucleotides read TGTGCTAGTGGTTCCCAGGGGGGCACTGAAGCTTTCTTT. Encoded protein: CASGSQGGTEAFF. This chain links TRBV12-5 with TRBJ1-1, with TRBD1 matching over 7 bases. The J segment lost 4 bases and the V segment lost 4 bases, leaving 3 bases of the junction unmatched. CDR3 length equals 13 residues. Germline assignment: CDR1 LGHNT and CDR2 FRNRAP.